The next 2 T cell receptor beta chains were all read from a single sample in a study of beta chain features in type 1 diabetes listed by TCRdb under 2018. The library was built by means of the immunoSEQ multiplex PCR assay. The entire amount of isolated RNA was reverse transcribed using the High Capacity cDNA Reverse Transcription Kit, so the sequenced TCRB transcripts were expressed ones. This immuneACCESS table, as held by TCRdb, lists in-frame sequences with V and J called but not all clones. Of the missing ones, under half trace to an unresolved V gene in checked studies; the others have no known cause. In this sample the table shows 860,000 or so clones, 15% to 20% of which occur a single time. The top ten hold about 0.02% of the sample. What was sequenced was naive CD4+ T cells from blood. Per the publication, the cell subset or site label means: true naive CD4+ T cells. The receptors originated from a woman younger than 30 in good health.

This clone occurred a few times. The chain links TRBV7-2 to TRBJ2-5, with 7 bases identical to TRBD1. The V gene's germline CDR1 is SGHTA and CDR2 FQGNSA. V lost 4 bases and J lost 2; bases outside the gene matches: 7. This CDR3 spans 15 amino acids. CDR3 region: CASSYDRDRQETQYF. Written as DNA, the CDR3 is TGTGCCAGCAGCTACGACCGGGACAGACAAGAGACCCAGTACTTC.

This clone has a handful of counts. The chain has TRBV25-1 and TRBJ2-3, with a tentative D call TRBD2 (7 bases). The CDR3 runs to 17 residues. The V and J ends lost 2 bases and 4 bases respectively, with 19 bases between them. The V gene's germline CDR1 is MGHDK and CDR2 SYGVNS. The chain's CDR3 is CASSEIYGGGGADTQYF. In nucleotides, the CDR3 is TGTGCCAGCAGTGAAATATACGGAGGGGGGGGCGCAGATACGCAGTATTTT.